These 22 T cell receptor beta chains share one sample of origin, sequenced in a study of T cells in Graves' hyperthyroidism and ophthalmopathy. RNA transcripts served as the template for amplifying TCR beta CDR3 regions. The TCR CDR3 was amplified in a first-round RT-PCR using the HTBI primer set. TCRdb fed the multiplex PCR reads into MiXCR, producing one record per CDR3 protein. The profile covers hundreds of thousands of distinct CDR3 sequences, with approximately 36% appearing a single time and more than 25% taken by the ten largest. The sequencing sample was made of blood. The receptors shown here come from a middle-aged woman with Graves' hyperthyroidism.

This clonotype was observed a single time. A read error may explain this, as a much larger clone is one base away. The CDR3 protein is CASSRGGRGVYEQYF. The CDR3 region has the DNA TGTGCCAGCAGCCGGGGAGGCAGAGGAGTGTACGAGCAGTACTTC. The rearrangement joins TRBV7-9 to TRBJ2-7, with TRBD2 as a possible D gene (6 bases). Looked up from germline, CDR1 is SEHNR and CDR2 is FQNEAQ (reference sequence). V lost 5 bases and J 4 bases, leaving 18 bases between the germline ends. The CDR3 spans 15 residues.

This clonotype was counted between two and nine times. A much larger clone differs by one base, so this may be a read error. V usage is TRBV29-1 and J usage is TRBJ2-7; a weak D match, TRBD2 (6 bases). The CDR3 sequence is 12 residues long. Germline assignment: CDR1 SQVTM and CDR2 ANQGSEA. In DNA form, the CDR3 reads TGCAGCGTTGAACAGGACTACTACGAGCAGCACTTC. It codes for CSVEQDYYEQHF.

This clonotype was observed a handful of times. The conserved phenylalanine or tryptophan normally closing the CDR3 is absent here, so this likely arose from a read error. This chain uses TRBV9 with TRBJ2-7; D uncertain. The CDR3 has 15 residues. Germline V CDR1 and CDR2: SGDLS, YYNGEE. Trimming cost V 0 bases and J 2 bases, with 12 bases left between them. The CDR3 loop is CASSVAPELPYEQYL. For the CDR3, the DNA is TGTGCCAGCAGCGTAGCGCCAGAACTCCCCTACGAGCAGTACCTC.

This clonotype was recorded many times. The chain recombines TRBV12-3 or TRBV12-4 with TRBJ1-5; D is unresolved. V lost 4 bases and J lost 3, with 10 bases in between. The CDR3 runs to 14 residues. The chain's CDR3 is CASSSSGTNQPQHF. In DNA, the CDR3 is TGTGCCAGCAGTTCCTCAGGAACCAATCAGCCCCAGCATTTT.

This clonotype was recorded at least ten times. The rearrangement joins TRBV29-1 to TRBJ1-1; D perhaps matches TRBD1 (6 bases). Germline V gene data show CDR1 as SQVTM and CDR2 as ANQGSEA. There are 12 residues in the CDR3. The germline V and J ends were trimmed by 5 bases and 7 bases, with 14 bases remaining between them. The CDR3 DNA is TGCAGCGTTATACCCAGGGGCTTTGAAGCTTTCTTT. It specifies CSVIPRGFEAFF. Full variable domain (remainder filled in from reference TRBV29-1 and TRBJ1-1): SAVISQKPSRDICQRGTSLTIQCQVDSQVTMMFWYRQQPGQSLTLIATANQGSEATYESGFVIDKFPISRPNLTFSTLTVSNMSPEDSSIYLCSVIPRGFEAFFGQGTRLTVV.

This clonotype was observed many times. This chain uses TRBV10-3 with TRBJ2-7; the D gene is possibly TRBD2 (5 bases). V shed 5 bases and J shed 0 bases, with 5 bases lying between them. CDR1 is ENHRY and CDR2 is SYGVKD in the germline V gene. This CDR3 is 12 amino acids long. This CDR3 is CAISRDSYEQYF. The CDR3 coding sequence is TGTGCCATCAGTCGGGACTCCTACGAGCAGTACTTC.

This rearrangement joins TRBV6-2 or TRBV6-3 to TRBJ2-7; 12 bases match TRBD1. Unmatched junction bases numbered 3, after V lost 8 bases and J lost 4 bases. This CDR3 spans 13 amino acids. Germline CDR1 MNHEY, CDR2 SVGEGT. CDR3 residues: CASLGQGAYEQYF. The CDR3 coding sequence is TGTGCCAGCCTGGGACAGGGGGCTTACGAGCAGTACTTC.

This clonotype turned up a few times. The CDR3, as DNA: TGTGCCAGCATCCCAGGGGTAACTGGGTATGGCTACACCTTC. Its translation: CASIPGVTGYGYTF. The chain has TRBV6-2 or TRBV6-3 and TRBJ1-2, with a weak D call TRBD1 (6 bases). This CDR3 has 14 residues. V lost 7 bases and J 5 bases, leaving 17 bases between the germline ends. Germline V CDR1 and CDR2: MNHEY, SVGEGT.

Remarks on this clonotype: At one of its ends the junction is not consistent with the germline gene, which may arise from a read error. V gene TRBV5-5 combines with J gene TRBJ1-2; D is unclear. The CDR3 runs 12 residues. Germline loops: CDR1 SGHKS, CDR2 YYEKEE (reference sequence). The CDR3 coding sequence is TGTGCCAGCAGCTTTACTTTTGGAGTTTACTACTTC. Encoded protein: CASSFTFGVYYF.

This clonotype was detected many times. The chain joins TRBV7-2 to TRBJ2-7, with D perhaps given as TRBD1 or TRBD2 (5 bases each). CDR1 and CDR2 (germline): SGHTA, FQGNSA. The CDR3 covers 12 residues. Trimming took 0 bases from V and 7 from J, leaving 7 bases between them. Written as DNA, the CDR3 is TGTGCCAGCAGCTTAGCGTGGGGGGAGCAGTACTTC. It is translated as CASSLAWGEQYF.

The CDR3 here is CASSIVLQETQYF. CDR3 DNA sequence: TGTGCCAGTAGTATTGTCCTCCAAGAGACCCAGTACTTC. The genes are TRBV19 and TRBJ2-5; D is unclear. This CDR3 is built from 13 residues. Germline V lookup: CDR1 LNHDA, CDR2 SQIVND (reference sequence). The V end was cut by 3 bases, the J end by 1 base, with 6 bases between.

This clonotype was seen more than once but under ten times. The V and J genes are TRBV5-1 and TRBJ2-7, with D perhaps matching TRBD2 (6 bases). The CDR3 totals 14 residues. The V end lost 1 base, the J end lost 3 bases, and 11 bases lay between the germline ends. The germline CDR1 and CDR2 sequences are SGHRS and YFSETQ. Here the CDR3 reads CASSLTGEFYEQYF. The CDR3 DNA reads TGCGCCAGCAGCTTGACGGGAGAATTCTACGAGCAGTACTTC.

This clonotype was seen only a few times. The chain combines TRBV28 with TRBJ1-2, with D uncertain. CDR1 is MDHEN and CDR2 is SYDVKM in the germline V gene. This CDR3 comprises 12 residues. V gave up 4 bases and J gave up 5 bases, with 8 bases separating them. The CDR3 region has the DNA TGTGCCAGCAGTTCCTTCGTGTATGGCTACACCTTC. Protein: CASSSFVYGYTF.

The chain recombines TRBV11-2 with TRBJ2-5; perhaps D is TRBD1 or TRBD2 (6 bases each). There are 15 residues in the CDR3. Between the trimmed V and J ends, which lost 5 bases and 1 base, there was a span of 14 bases. Germline loops: CDR1 SGHAT, CDR2 FQNNGV. The CDR3 region has the DNA TGTGCCAGCAGCCGGGGGCTAGTGGGCCAAGAGACCCAGTACTTC. Translation gives CASSRGLVGQETQYF.

V gene TRBV4-3 combines with J gene TRBJ2-7; no clear D gene. Between the trimmed V and J ends, which lost 3 bases and 4 bases, there was a span of 13 bases. Germline CDR1 reads LGHNA; CDR2 reads YSLEER. The CDR3 length is 14 residues. CDR3: CASSHAKSGYEQYF. The CDR3 nucleotides are TGCGCCAGCAGCCACGCCAAATCCGGATACGAGCAGTACTTC.

The V gene is TRBV12-5, the J gene TRBJ1-1; 11 bases match TRBD1. Germline V lookup: CDR1 LGHNT, CDR2 FRNRAP. V shed 2 bases, J shed 3 bases, and the junction held 8 bases outside the gene matches. The CDR3 contains 17 residues. The CDR3 reads CASGLRTGGFRDTEAFF. The CDR3 DNA follows: TGTGCTAGTGGTTTGCGGACAGGGGGCTTTAGGGACACTGAAGCTTTCTTT. Combining the CDR3 with reference TRBV12-5 and TRBJ1-1 gives the whole variable domain DARVTQTPRHKVTEMGQEVTMRCQPILGHNTVFWYRQTMMQGLELLAYFRNRAPLDDSGMPKDRFSAEMPDATLATLKIQPSEPRDSAVYFCASGLRTGGFRDTEAFFGQGTRLTVV.

This chain links TRBV4-1 with TRBJ1-1, with TRBD1 matching 9 bases. CDR1 and CDR2 (germline): MGHRA, YSYEKL. This CDR3 contains 14 residues. Trimming removed 3 bases from V and 6 bases from J; junction bases left unmatched: 5. The CDR3 DNA reads TGCGCCAGCAGCCAGCCCACAGGGGGCCCTGAAGCTTTCTTT. Its protein is CASSQPTGGPEAFF.

There are a few counts of this clonotype. The chain links TRBV20-1 to TRBJ2-1; D possibly corresponds to TRBD2 (7 bases). V dropped 6 bases and J dropped 10 bases, with 16 bases sitting between them. This CDR3 region has 12 residues. Germline CDR1 is DFQATT and CDR2 is SNEGSKA (reference sequence). The CDR3, as DNA: TGCAGTGCCGAGGGGGGGATTGACGAGCAGTTCTTC. Protein sequence: CSAEGGIDEQFF.

About this clonotype: One end of the junction does not line up with germline, which may come from a read error. CDR3 sequence (DNA): TGTGCCATCAGTTACGGAGCCCAGGGAACTGGCTACACCTTC. Translated: CAISYGAQGTGYTF. This chain joins TRBV6-5 and TRBJ1-2, with TRBD1 as a possible D gene (5 bases). This CDR3 spans 14 amino acids. Germline CDR1 MNHEY, CDR2 SVGAGI.

A word on this clonotype: The junction departs from germline at one end; a sequencing error may be responsible. This chain links TRBV4-2 with TRBJ1-3; D might be TRBD1 (6 bases). This CDR3 has 16 residues. CDR1 is LGHNA and CDR2 is YNFKEQ in the germline V gene. The CDR3 coding sequence is TGTGCCAGCAGCCCCGAACTACCGGGACATGGAGACACCATATATTTT. This gives the protein CASSPELPGHGDTIYF.

This rearrangement joins TRBV5-1 to TRBJ1-1, with 7 bases matching TRBD1. Unmatched junction bases numbered 9, after V lost 0 bases and J lost 4 bases. Germline V gene sequence: CDR1 SGHRS, CDR2 YFSETQ. This CDR3 spans 16 amino acids. The CDR3 DNA reads TGCGCCAGCAGCTTGGGGGTGGGAGGGGGCGTCACTGAAGCTTTCTTT. This encodes CASSLGVGGGVTEAFF.

V is TRBV12-3 or TRBV12-4 and J is TRBJ2-5, with D possibly called TRBD1 or TRBD2 (5 bases each). Trimming removed 8 bases at V and 5 bases at J, with 15 bases between. The length of the CDR3 is 13 residues. CDR3 region: CASQRDWGETQYF. In DNA form, the CDR3 reads TGTGCCAGCCAGAGAGATTGGGGGGAGACCCAGTACTTC.